These 17 T cell receptor beta chains share one sample of origin, sequenced in a study of T cells expressing NK-cell markers. TCRdb derives one entry per CDR3 protein from the 5' RACE reads, leaving out DNA. The sample data list about 260,000 distinct CDR3 sequences. The sample consisted of blood T cells: a sorted CD56 or NKG2C T cell subset, CD4+ or CD8+ T cells, or bulk PBMC T cells (not recorded which). These receptors came from a man younger than 35 in good health.

V is TRBV30 and J is TRBJ1-2. This CDR3 is built from 13 residues. Germline assignment: CDR1 GTSNPN and CDR2 SVGIG (reference sequence). CDR3 loop: CAWSVGGPYGYTF.

The V call is TRBV4-1, the J call TRBJ2-1; TCRdb names TRBD1, which stays unverified in the absence of DNA. The CDR3 consists of 15 residues. The germline gives CDR1 MGHRA, CDR2 YSYEKL. CDR3 loop: CASSRLRDSYNEQFF.

The chain has TRBV5-1 and TRBJ1-4; TCRdb lists TRBD1, though no DNA is available to test this call. The CDR3 contains 13 residues. Germline V gives CDR1 SGHRS, CDR2 YFSETQ. The CDR3: CASSLGQPEKLFF.

J is TRBJ1-1 and V is TRBV6-4; TCRdb's D call, TRBD1, is unchecked because there is no DNA. Germline CDR1 reads MRHNA; CDR2 reads SNTAGT. The CDR3 runs 14 residues. The CDR3 here is CASSIREGGTEAFF.

The genes are TRBV29-1 and TRBJ1-2; TCRdb designates TRBD1, a call that cannot be tested without DNA. This CDR3 contains 12 residues. Germline CDR1 and CDR2: SQVTM and ANQGSEA. The chain's CDR3 is CSVLDRAHGYTF.

The gene calls are TRBV6-1 and TRBJ2-2; TCRdb designates TRBD1, a call that cannot be tested without DNA. Germline assignment: CDR1 MNHNS and CDR2 SASEGT. The CDR3 is 14 amino acids. CDR3 residues: CASRINRATGELFF.

The chain is built from TRBV29-1 and TRBJ2-7; TCRdb gives TRBD2 as the D gene, but with no DNA this cannot be confirmed. CDR3 size: 16 residues. The germline CDR1 and CDR2 sequences are SQVTM and ANQGSEA. The CDR3 is CSVGTSGRALTYEQYF.

V gene TRBV20-1 combines with J gene TRBJ2-4; the TCRdb D gene call, TRBD1, has no DNA to confirm it. CDR1 is DFQATT, CDR2 SNEGSKA, per germline (reference sequence). The CDR3 sequence is 17 residues long. Here the CDR3 reads CSAGTTPGTGGKNIQYF.

The gene calls are TRBV10-3 and TRBJ1-1; no DNA is available, so the TRBD1 call from TCRdb remains unchecked. This CDR3 is built from 13 residues. Germline CDR1 is ENHRY and CDR2 is SYGVKD. CDR3 protein: CAIIQGAGTEAFF.

J is TRBJ1-4 and V is TRBV12-3 or TRBV12-4. The length of the CDR3 is 15 residues. CDR3 region: CASSFNGPTNEKLFF.

This sequence joins TRBV5-6 and TRBJ2-5; the D call from TCRdb, TRBD1, cannot be confirmed without DNA. CDR1 is SGHDT, CDR2 YYEEEE, per germline. The CDR3 is 14 residues long. This CDR3 is CASSRQGVKETQYF.

J is TRBJ2-5 and V is TRBV29-1; there is no DNA to check the TCRdb D call of TRBD2. The CDR3 is 13 residues long. The germline V gene encodes CDR1 SQVTM and CDR2 ANQGSEA. The CDR3 is CSVGLAGKETQYF.

V is TRBV5-1 and J is TRBJ2-1; TCRdb's D call, TRBD2, is unchecked because there is no DNA. CDR3 size: 14 residues. Germline loops: CDR1 SGHRS, CDR2 YFSETQ. The CDR3 spells CASSLAPAGGEQFF.

V usage is TRBV7-3 and J usage is TRBJ1-6. CDR1 and CDR2 (germline): SGHTA, FQGTGA. The CDR3 totals 15 residues. CDR3 region: CASSVTDSYNSPLHF.

The V gene is TRBV5-4, the J gene TRBJ2-3; without DNA, the TCRdb call of TRBD1 cannot be checked. Germline CDR1 and CDR2: SGHNT and YYREEE (reference sequence). This CDR3 is 17 amino acids long. The CDR3 spells CASSSGLGVGGTDTQYF.

The gene calls are TRBV11-2 and TRBJ2-1; absent DNA, TCRdb's TRBD2 call cannot be checked. Looked up from germline, CDR1 is SGHAT and CDR2 is FQNNGV. The CDR3 totals 16 residues. The CDR3: CASSLDGLAGLGEQFF.

The chain combines TRBV12-3 or TRBV12-4 with TRBJ1-1; TCRdb selects TRBD1, and the lack of DNA leaves this call unchecked. This CDR3 is built from 14 residues. The CDR3 sequence: CASSLNRDLGEAFF.